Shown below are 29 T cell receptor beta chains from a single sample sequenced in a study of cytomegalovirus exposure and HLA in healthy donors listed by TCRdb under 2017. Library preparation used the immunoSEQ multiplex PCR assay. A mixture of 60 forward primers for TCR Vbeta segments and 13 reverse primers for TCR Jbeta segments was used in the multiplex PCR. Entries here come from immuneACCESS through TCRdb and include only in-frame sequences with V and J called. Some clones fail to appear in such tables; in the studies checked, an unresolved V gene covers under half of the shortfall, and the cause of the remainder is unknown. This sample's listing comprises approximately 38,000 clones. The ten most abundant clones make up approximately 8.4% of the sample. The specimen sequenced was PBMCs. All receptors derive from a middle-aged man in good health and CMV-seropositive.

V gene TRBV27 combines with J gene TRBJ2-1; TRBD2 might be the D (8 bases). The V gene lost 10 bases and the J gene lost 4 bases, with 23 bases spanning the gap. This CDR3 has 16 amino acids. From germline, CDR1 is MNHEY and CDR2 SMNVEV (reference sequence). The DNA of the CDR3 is TGTGCCACCCACCCGCAGGGGGTAGCGGGGTACAATGAGCAGTTCTTC. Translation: CATHPQGVAGYNEQFF.

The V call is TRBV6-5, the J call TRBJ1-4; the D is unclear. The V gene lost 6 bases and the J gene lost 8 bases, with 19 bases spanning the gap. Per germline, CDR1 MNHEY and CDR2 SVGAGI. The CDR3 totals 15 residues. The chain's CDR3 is CASSPDPSRREKLFF. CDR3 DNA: TGTGCCAGCAGCCCCGACCCAAGCCGGCGGGAAAAACTGTTTTTT.

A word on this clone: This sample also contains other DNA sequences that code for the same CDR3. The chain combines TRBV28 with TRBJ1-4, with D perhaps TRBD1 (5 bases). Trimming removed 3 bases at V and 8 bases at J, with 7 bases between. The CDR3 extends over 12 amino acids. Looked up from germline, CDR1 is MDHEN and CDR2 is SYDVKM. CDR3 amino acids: CASSFGGEKLFF. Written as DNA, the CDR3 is TGTGCCAGCAGTTTCGGGGGAGAAAAACTGTTTTTT.

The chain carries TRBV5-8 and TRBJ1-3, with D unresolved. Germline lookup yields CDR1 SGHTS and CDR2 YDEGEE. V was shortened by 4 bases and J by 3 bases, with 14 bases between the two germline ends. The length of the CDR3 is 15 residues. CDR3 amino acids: CASSPAGVIGNTIYF. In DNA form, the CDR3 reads TGTGCCAGCAGCCCAGCCGGGGTGATTGGAAACACCATATATTTT.

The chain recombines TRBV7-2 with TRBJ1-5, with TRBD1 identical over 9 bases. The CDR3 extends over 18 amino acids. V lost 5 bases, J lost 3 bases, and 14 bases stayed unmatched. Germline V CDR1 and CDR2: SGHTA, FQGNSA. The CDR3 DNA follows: TGTGCCAGCAGCCAAAATCCGAGGACAGGGGTATACAATCAGCCCCAGCATTTT. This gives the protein CASSQNPRTGVYNQPQHF.

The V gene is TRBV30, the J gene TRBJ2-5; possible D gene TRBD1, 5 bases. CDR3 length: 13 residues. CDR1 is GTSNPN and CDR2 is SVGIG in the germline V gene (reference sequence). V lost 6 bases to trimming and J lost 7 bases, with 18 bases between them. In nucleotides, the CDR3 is TGTGCCTGCGAAGGGGCAGCCGATGGGACCCAGTACTTC. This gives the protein CACEGAADGTQYF.

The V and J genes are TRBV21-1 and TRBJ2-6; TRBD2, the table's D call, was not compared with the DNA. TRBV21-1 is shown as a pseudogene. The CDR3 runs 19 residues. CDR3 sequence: CASSKFRGGAFSGANVLTF. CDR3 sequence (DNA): TGTGCCAGCAGCAAGTTCCGTGGGGGGGCTTTCTCTGGGGCCAACGTCCTGACTTTC.

The CDR3 reads CASSMSGGGISSYNEQFF. CDR3 bases: TGTGCCAGTAGTATGAGTGGCGGGGGGATAAGCTCCTACAATGAGCAGTTCTTC. This chain uses TRBV19 with TRBJ2-1; 8 bases map to TRBD2. This CDR3 has 18 residues. With 3 bases clipped from V and 0 bases from J, the junction kept 10 bases outside the gene matches. Germline loops: CDR1 LNHDA, CDR2 SQIVND (reference sequence).

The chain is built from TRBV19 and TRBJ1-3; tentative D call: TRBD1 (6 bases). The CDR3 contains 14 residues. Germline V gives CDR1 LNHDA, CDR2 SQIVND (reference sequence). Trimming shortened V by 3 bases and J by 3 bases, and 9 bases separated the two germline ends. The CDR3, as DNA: TGTGCCAGTAGTATTCAGGGGTATGGAAACACCATATATTTT. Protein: CASSIQGYGNTIYF.

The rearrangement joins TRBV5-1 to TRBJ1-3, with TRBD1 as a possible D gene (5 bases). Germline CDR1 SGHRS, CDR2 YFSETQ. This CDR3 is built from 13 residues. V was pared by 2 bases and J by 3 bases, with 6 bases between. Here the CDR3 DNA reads TGCGCCAGCAGCTTTGACAGTGGAAACACCATATATTTT. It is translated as CASSFDSGNTIYF.

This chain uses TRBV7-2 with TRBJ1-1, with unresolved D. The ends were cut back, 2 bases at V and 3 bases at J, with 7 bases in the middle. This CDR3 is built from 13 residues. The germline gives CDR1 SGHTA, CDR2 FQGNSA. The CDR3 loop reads CASSLYSDTEAFF. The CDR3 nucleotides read TGTGCCAGCAGCTTATATAGTGACACTGAAGCTTTCTTT.

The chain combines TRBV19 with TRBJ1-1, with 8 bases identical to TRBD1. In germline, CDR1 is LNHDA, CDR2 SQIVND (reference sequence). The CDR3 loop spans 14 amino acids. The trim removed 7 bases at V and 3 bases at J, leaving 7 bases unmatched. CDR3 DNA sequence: TGTGCCAGTACCCCTAACAGGGGGGACACTGAAGCTTTCTTT. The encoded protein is CASTPNRGDTEAFF.

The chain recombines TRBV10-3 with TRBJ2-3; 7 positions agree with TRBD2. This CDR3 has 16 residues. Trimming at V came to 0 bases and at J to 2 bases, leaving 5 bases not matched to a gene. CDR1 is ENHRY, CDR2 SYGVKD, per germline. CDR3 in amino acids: CAISESAAGSTDTQYF. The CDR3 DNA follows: TGTGCCATCAGTGAGTCGGCAGCGGGATCCACAGATACGCAGTATTTT.

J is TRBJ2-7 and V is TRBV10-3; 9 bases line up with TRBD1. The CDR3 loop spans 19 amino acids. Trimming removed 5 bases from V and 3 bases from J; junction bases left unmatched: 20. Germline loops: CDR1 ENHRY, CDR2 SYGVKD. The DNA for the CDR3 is TGTGCCATCAGTCAATCCGGGACAGGGACCCTTATCGGTCGCTACGAGCAGTACTTC. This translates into CAISQSGTGTLIGRYEQYF.

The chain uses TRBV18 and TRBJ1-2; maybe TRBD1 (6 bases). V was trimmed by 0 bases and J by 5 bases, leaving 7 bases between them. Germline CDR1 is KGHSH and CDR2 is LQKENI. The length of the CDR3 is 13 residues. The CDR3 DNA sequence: TGTGCCAGCTCACCACCCCAGGGGTATGGCTACACCTTC. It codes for CASSPPQGYGYTF. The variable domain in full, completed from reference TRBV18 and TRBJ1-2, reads NAGVMQNPRHLVRRRGQEARLRCSPMKGHSHVYWYRQLPEEGLKFMVYLQKENIIDESGMPKERFSAEFPKEGPSILRIQQVVRGDSAAYFCASSPPQGYGYTFGSGTRLTVV.

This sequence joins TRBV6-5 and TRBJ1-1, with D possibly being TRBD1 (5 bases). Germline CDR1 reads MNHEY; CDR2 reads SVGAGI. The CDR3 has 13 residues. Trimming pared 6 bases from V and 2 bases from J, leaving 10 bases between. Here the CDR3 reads CASRFRENTEAFF. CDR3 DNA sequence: TGTGCCAGCAGGTTCAGGGAAAACACTGAAGCTTTCTTT.

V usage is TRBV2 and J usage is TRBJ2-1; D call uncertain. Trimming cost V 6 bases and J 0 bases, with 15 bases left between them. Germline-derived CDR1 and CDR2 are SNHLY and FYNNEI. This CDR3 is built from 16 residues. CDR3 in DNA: TGTGCCAGCAGAAGAGCGACGGAGAGCTCCTACAATGAGCAGTTCTTC. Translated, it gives CASRRATESSYNEQFF.

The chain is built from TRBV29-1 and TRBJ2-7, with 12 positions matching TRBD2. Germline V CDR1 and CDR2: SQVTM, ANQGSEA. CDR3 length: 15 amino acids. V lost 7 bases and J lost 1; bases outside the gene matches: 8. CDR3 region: CSAKGGTSGSYEQYF. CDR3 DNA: TGCAGCGCCAAAGGGGGGACTAGCGGGTCCTACGAGCAGTACTTC.

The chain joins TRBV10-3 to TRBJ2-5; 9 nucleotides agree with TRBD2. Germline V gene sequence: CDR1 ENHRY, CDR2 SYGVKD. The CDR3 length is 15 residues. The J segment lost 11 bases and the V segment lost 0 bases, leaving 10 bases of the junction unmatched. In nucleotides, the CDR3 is TGTGCCATCAGTGAGTCGGGAGCGGGAGGAGGTGAGCAGTACTTC. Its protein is CAISESGAGGGEQYF.

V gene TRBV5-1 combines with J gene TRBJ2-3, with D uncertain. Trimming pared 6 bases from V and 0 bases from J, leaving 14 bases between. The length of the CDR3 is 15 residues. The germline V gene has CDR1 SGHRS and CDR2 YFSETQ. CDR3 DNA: TGCGCCAGCAAGCTGAGCGCCACTAGCACAGATACGCAGTATTTT. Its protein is CASKLSATSTDTQYF.

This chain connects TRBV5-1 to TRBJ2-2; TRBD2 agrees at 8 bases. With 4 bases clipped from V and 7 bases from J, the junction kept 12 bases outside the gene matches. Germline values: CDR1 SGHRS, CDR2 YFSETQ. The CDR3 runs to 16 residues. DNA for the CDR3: TGCGCCAGCAGCAAAGCCAGCGGGAGTGATTTCGGGGAGCTGTTTTTT. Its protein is CASSKASGSDFGELFF.

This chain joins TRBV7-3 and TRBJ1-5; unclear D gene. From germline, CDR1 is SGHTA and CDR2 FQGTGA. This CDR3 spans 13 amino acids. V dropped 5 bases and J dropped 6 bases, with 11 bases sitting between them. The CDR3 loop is CASSPAPGQPQHF. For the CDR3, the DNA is TGTGCCAGCAGCCCGGCCCCGGGTCAGCCCCAGCATTTT.

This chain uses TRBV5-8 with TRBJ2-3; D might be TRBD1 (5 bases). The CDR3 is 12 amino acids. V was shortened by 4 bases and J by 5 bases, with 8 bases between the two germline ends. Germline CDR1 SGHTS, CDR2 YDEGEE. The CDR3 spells CASSVREDTQYF. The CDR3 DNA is TGTGCCAGCAGCGTCAGGGAAGATACGCAGTATTTT.

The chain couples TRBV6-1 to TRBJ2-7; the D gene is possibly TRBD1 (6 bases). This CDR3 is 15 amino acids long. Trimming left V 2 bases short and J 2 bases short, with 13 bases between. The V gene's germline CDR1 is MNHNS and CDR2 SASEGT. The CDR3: CASSELQGSPYEQYF. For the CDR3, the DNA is TGTGCCAGCAGTGAACTCCAGGGGAGCCCCTACGAGCAGTACTTC.

The CDR3 region has the DNA TGTGCCAGCAGCCCCCTAGGACTAGCGGGGGGCAAAGATGAGCAGTTCTTC. It encodes CASSPLGLAGGKDEQFF. V usage is TRBV4-2 and J usage is TRBJ2-1; TRBD2 matches 14 bases. The CDR3 length is 17 residues. Germline CDR1 and CDR2: LGHNA and YNFKEQ. V was pared by 4 bases and J by 8 bases, with 10 bases of the junction left unmatched.

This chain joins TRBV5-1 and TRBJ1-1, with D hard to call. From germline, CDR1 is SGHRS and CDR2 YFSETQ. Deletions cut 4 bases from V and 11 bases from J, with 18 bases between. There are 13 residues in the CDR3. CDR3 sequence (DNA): TGCGCCAGCAGCCTTGGACGGGAACCCGGGGCTTTCTTT. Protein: CASSLGREPGAFF.

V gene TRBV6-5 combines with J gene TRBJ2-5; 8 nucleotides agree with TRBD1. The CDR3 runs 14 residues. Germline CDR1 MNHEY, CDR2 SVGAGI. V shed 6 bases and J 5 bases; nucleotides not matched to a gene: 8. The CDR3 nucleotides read TGTGCCAGCAGAACAGGGGGTCTGGGGGAGACCCAGTACTTC. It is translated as CASRTGGLGETQYF.

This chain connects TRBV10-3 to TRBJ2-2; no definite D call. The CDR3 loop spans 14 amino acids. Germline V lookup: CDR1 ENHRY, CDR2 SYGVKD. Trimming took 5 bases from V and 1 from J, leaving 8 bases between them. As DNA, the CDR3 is TGTGCCATCAGTCTAGACGAGAACACCGGGGAGCTGTTTTTT. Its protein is CAISLDENTGELFF.

Here the CDR3 DNA reads TGTGCCAGCAGCTTAGACGGGGGGGTGAACACTGAAGCTTTCTTT. Translating gives CASSLDGGVNTEAFF. The chain has TRBV7-2 and TRBJ1-1; TRBD1 might be the D (5 bases). Germline V gives CDR1 SGHTA, CDR2 FQGNSA. This CDR3 contains 15 residues. The V end was cut by 1 base, the J end by 0 bases, with 9 bases between.